Each of the 28 T cell receptor beta chains below was sequenced from the same sample in a study of blood T cell repertoires in COVID-19. Data came from immunoSEQ multiplex PCR; TCRdb stores just in-frame clones and leaves some out. The top ten hold around 5% of the sample, which has just under 65,000 clones, under 80% seen once. Input material: peripheral blood. These receptors came from a human donor in a cohort sampled during active COVID-19.

This clone qualifies as medium-sized. The CDR3 loop is CASSETGRPNTGELFF. The CDR3 bases are TGTGCCAGCAGTGAAACGGGTCGGCCGAACACCGGGGAGCTGTTTTTT. The V and J genes are TRBV2 and TRBJ2-2; D gene uncertain. This CDR3 contains 16 residues. In germline, CDR1 is SNHLY, CDR2 FYNNEI. V lost 2 bases to trimming and J lost 0 bases, with 10 bases between them.

As DNA, the CDR3 is TGTGCCAGCAGCTTCCCAGCGGGGTTTCCTGATACGCAGTATTTT. Translation gives CASSFPAGFPDTQYF. This chain joins TRBV5-4 and TRBJ2-3, with 7 bases matching TRBD2. The CDR3 extends over 15 amino acids. Germline CDR1 SGHNT, CDR2 YYREEE (reference sequence). The V gene end was trimmed by 2 bases and the J gene end by 6 bases; junction bases not matched to a gene: 9.

The chain links TRBV2 to TRBJ2-1, with 9 bases lining up with TRBD1. The CDR3 runs to 13 residues. With V trimmed by 4 bases and J by 5 bases, 0 bases remained unmatched. From germline, CDR1 is SNHLY and CDR2 FYNNEI. The CDR3 sequence: CASSGTGDNEQFF. Written as DNA, the CDR3 is TGTGCCAGCAGTGGGACAGGGGACAATGAGCAGTTCTTC.

The V call is TRBV7-2, the J call TRBJ2-1; 8 bases match TRBD2. Germline V gene data show CDR1 as SGHTA and CDR2 as FQGNSA. The CDR3 runs 15 residues. The V and J ends lost 2 bases and 5 bases, in that order; junction bases with no gene match: 5. The CDR3 spells CASSLSGGDHNEQFF. The CDR3 bases are TGTGCCAGCAGCTTATCGGGGGGGGACCACAATGAGCAGTTCTTC.

The CDR3 sequence: CASSVALNTGELFF. In nucleotides, the CDR3 is TGTGCCAGCAGCGTAGCGTTGAACACCGGGGAGCTGTTTTTT. The V and J genes are TRBV9 and TRBJ2-2; no clear D. The CDR3 totals 14 residues. Trimming cost V 0 bases and J 1 base, with 4 bases left between them. Germline V gene sequence: CDR1 SGDLS, CDR2 YYNGEE.

This clone has just a few counts. The J gene is TRBJ2-7, the V gene TRBV7-2, with D possibly TRBD2 on 6 matching bases. The CDR3 runs to 16 residues. Trimming stripped 2 bases from V and 1 base from J, with 15 bases between. Per the germline V gene, CDR1 is SGHTA and CDR2 is FQGNSA. The CDR3 is CASSLQASVGSYEQYF. CDR3 DNA: TGTGCCAGCAGCTTACAGGCTAGCGTCGGATCCTACGAGCAGTACTTC. Using reference TRBV7-2 and TRBJ2-7 for the parts outside the CDR3, the full variable domain is GAGVSQSPSNKVTEKGKDVELRCDPISGHTALYWYRQSLGQGLEFLIYFQGNSAPDKSGLPSDRFSAERTGGSVSTLTIQRTQQEDSAVYLCASSLQASVGSYEQYFGPGTRLTVT.

The chain has TRBV19 and TRBJ2-1; 11 bases map to TRBD2. The CDR3 spans 15 residues. CDR1 and CDR2 from the germline V gene are LNHDA and SQIVND (reference sequence). V shed 2 bases, J shed 9 bases, and the junction held 6 bases outside the gene matches. DNA of the CDR3: TGTGCCAGTAGTATACCTAGCGGGGGGATGGGTGAGCAGTTCTTC. This gives the protein CASSIPSGGMGEQFF.

The chain employs TRBV5-6 and TRBJ2-7; TRBD2 is a possible D gene (5 bases). V was trimmed by 5 bases and J by 0 bases, leaving 12 bases between them. The length of the CDR3 is 14 residues. Germline-derived CDR1 and CDR2 are SGHDT and YYEEEE. CDR3 amino acids: CASSRVGSSYEQYF. As DNA, the CDR3 is TGTGCCAGCAGTCGGGTGGGGAGCTCCTACGAGCAGTACTTC.

The J gene is TRBJ1-2, the V gene TRBV18, with 12 bases aligning to TRBD1. Germline loops: CDR1 KGHSH, CDR2 LQKENI. J gave up 10 bases and V 4 bases, and 10 bases lay outside the gene matches. This CDR3 is built from 15 residues. The CDR3 DNA is TGTGCCAGCTCACGGGACAGGGGGCCTTATGTAGCCTACACCTTC. This codes for CASSRDRGPYVAYTF. Filled out from reference TRBV18 and TRBJ1-2, the complete variable domain reads NAGVMQNPRHLVRRRGQEARLRCSPMKGHSHVYWYRQLPEEGLKFMVYLQKENIIDESGMPKERFSAEFPKEGPSILRIQQVVRGDSAAYFCASSRDRGPYVAYTFGSGTRLTVV.

V gene TRBV3-1 (or the pseudogene TRBV3-2) combines with J gene TRBJ2-7; TRBD2 agrees at 11 bases. V was pared by 0 bases and J by 4 bases, with 5 bases of the junction left unmatched. The CDR3 has 16 amino acids. The germline V gene encodes CDR1 LGHDT and CDR2 YNNKEL (reference sequence). The CDR3 DNA reads TGTGCCAGCAGCCAAGATCTAGCGGGGGGCATATACGAGCAGTACTTC. It yields the protein CASSQDLAGGIYEQYF.

The chain has TRBV7-2 and TRBJ2-7; TRBD1 aligns across 12 bases. The CDR3 consists of 15 residues. J lost 5 bases, V lost 7 bases, and 9 bases had no gene match. CDR1 is SGHTA and CDR2 is FQGNSA in the germline V gene. The chain's CDR3 is CASTRGTGGINEQYF. As DNA, the CDR3 is TGTGCCAGCACCCGGGGGACAGGGGGCATCAACGAGCAGTACTTC. The full variable domain, in which reference TRBV7-2 and TRBJ2-7 provide the parts outside the CDR3, is GAGVSQSPSNKVTEKGKDVELRCDPISGHTALYWYRQSLGQGLEFLIYFQGNSAPDKSGLPSDRFSAERTGGSVSTLTIQRTQQEDSAVYLCASTRGTGGINEQYFGPGTRLTVT.

The chain employs TRBV18 and TRBJ2-5; 9 nucleotides align to TRBD1. The CDR3 sequence is 15 residues long. With 3 bases clipped from V and 3 bases from J, the junction kept 5 bases outside the gene matches. CDR1 is KGHSH and CDR2 is LQKENI in the germline V gene. DNA for the CDR3: TGTGCCAGCTCACCCCTGGGACAGGGCAAAGAGACCCAGTACTTC. Its protein product is CASSPLGQGKETQYF.

There are a few counts of this clone. V is TRBV28 and J is TRBJ1-2, with TRBD1 as a possible D gene (5 bases). Germline V CDR1 and CDR2: MDHEN, SYDVKM. V lost 6 bases, J lost 8 bases, and 13 bases lay in between. The CDR3 has 12 amino acids. The CDR3 nucleotides read TGTGCCAGCAGCCCGCGATGGGGCGGCTACACCTTC. Translation gives CASSPRWGGYTF.

This chain uses TRBV5-5 with TRBJ2-1, with 8 bases aligning to TRBD2. This CDR3 is built from 16 residues. The germline gives CDR1 SGHKS, CDR2 YYEKEE (reference sequence). The ends lost 1 base at V and 6 bases at J; junction bases unmatched: 9. The DNA of the CDR3 is TGTGCCAGCAGCTTGTCATGGGGCCTAGCGGGCAATGAGCAGTTCTTC. This translates into CASSLSWGLAGNEQFF.

The rearrangement uses TRBV9 and TRBJ2-5, with 7 positions matching TRBD2. The germline V gene has CDR1 SGDLS and CDR2 YYNGEE. V lost 6 bases to trimming and J lost 5 bases; unmatched junction nucleotides: 10. CDR3 size: 14 residues. CDR3 loop: CASTTGGSDETQYF. As DNA, the CDR3 is TGTGCCAGCACCACCGGGGGGTCGGATGAGACCCAGTACTTC.

In nucleotides, the CDR3 is TGTGCCAGCAGCCAAACCGAAGGGGGCTCTGTGAACACTGAAGCTTTCTTT. Residues: CASSQTEGGSVNTEAFF. This chain connects TRBV9 to TRBJ1-1; 7 nucleotides line up with TRBD1. The ends lost 4 bases at V and 0 bases at J; junction bases unmatched: 12. The CDR3 length is 17 residues. Germline-derived CDR1 and CDR2 are SGDLS and YYNGEE. Together with reference TRBV9 and TRBJ1-1, the CDR3 gives the full variable domain: DSGVTQTPKHLITATGQRVTLRCSPRSGDLSVYWYQQSLDQGLQFLIQYYNGEERAKGNILERFSAQQFPDLHSELNLSSLELGDSALYFCASSQTEGGSVNTEAFFGQGTRLTVV.

The gene calls are TRBV5-4 and TRBJ2-5; D perhaps matches TRBD1 (5 bases). Between the trimmed V and J ends, which lost 6 bases and 1 base, there was a span of 10 bases. This CDR3 contains 13 residues. Germline-derived CDR1 and CDR2 are SGHNT and YYREEE (reference sequence). This CDR3 reads CASTLDSQETQYF. The CDR3 coding sequence is TGTGCCAGCACCCTCGACAGCCAAGAGACCCAGTACTTC.

The table lists this clone with a few counts. This chain links TRBV5-1 with TRBJ2-4, with TRBD2 matching over 11 bases. This CDR3 has 18 residues. Germline-derived CDR1 and CDR2 are SGHRS and YFSETQ. J lost 0 bases, V lost 0 bases, and 5 bases had no gene match. The CDR3 region has the DNA TGCGCCAGCAGCTTGGGACTAGCGGGGATGTTAGCCAAAAACATTCAGTACTTC. It codes for CASSLGLAGMLAKNIQYF.

This sequence joins TRBV5-4 and TRBJ2-6; 7 bases line up with TRBD1. Germline CDR1 and CDR2: SGHNT and YYREEE (reference sequence). The V and J ends lost 4 bases and 0 bases, in that order; junction bases with no gene match: 7. The CDR3 length is 17 residues. The CDR3 here is CASSQTGWGSGANVLTF. CDR3 bases: TGTGCCAGCAGCCAGACAGGGTGGGGCTCTGGGGCCAACGTCCTGACTTTC.

The chain combines TRBV30 with TRBJ2-5; 7 positions agree with TRBD1. Germline V CDR1 and CDR2: GTSNPN, SVGIG (reference sequence). The CDR3 is made up of 13 amino acids. Unmatched junction bases numbered 3, after V lost 0 bases and J lost 5 bases. CDR3 DNA sequence: TGTGCCTGGAGTGTAAAAGGGGGCGAGACCCAGTACTTC. Its protein is CAWSVKGGETQYF.

The chain employs TRBV28 and TRBJ2-2, with a possible D match to TRBD2 (6 bases). The germline V gene encodes CDR1 MDHEN and CDR2 SYDVKM. CDR3 length equals 14 residues. V lost 3 bases and J lost 5, with 10 bases in between. CDR3 region: CASSLPGRTGELFF. The CDR3 DNA sequence: TGTGCCAGCAGTTTGCCAGGGAGGACCGGGGAGCTGTTTTTT.

V and J are TRBV4-3 and TRBJ1-2; D might be TRBD1 (5 bases). CDR1 is LGHNA, CDR2 YSLEER, per germline. V shed 1 base and J shed 2 bases, with 8 bases lying between them. The CDR3 covers 14 residues. CDR3 sequence: CASSQASGNYGYTF. In DNA form, the CDR3 reads TGCGCCAGCAGCCAAGCTTCAGGGAACTATGGCTACACCTTC.

The chain links TRBV30 to TRBJ1-2; D gene unclear. From germline, CDR1 is GTSNPN and CDR2 SVGIG (reference sequence). The V and J ends lost 7 bases and 4 bases respectively, with 10 bases between them. CDR3 length equals 11 residues. DNA of the CDR3: TGTGCCTCGGAGTCCCGCTATGGCTACACCTTC. Its translation is CASESRYGYTF.

The chain recombines TRBV2 with TRBJ1-3; D possibly corresponds to TRBD1 (6 bases). The CDR3 runs to 15 residues. Germline V gene sequence: CDR1 SNHLY, CDR2 FYNNEI. The V gene lost 1 base and the J gene lost 4 bases, with 11 bases spanning the gap. This CDR3 is CASSEEGTPGNTIYF. The CDR3, as DNA: TGTGCCAGCAGTGAAGAGGGGACACCGGGAAACACCATATATTTT.

The chain has TRBV12-3 or TRBV12-4 and TRBJ1-1; the D gene is possibly TRBD1 (6 bases). The CDR3 spans 13 residues. Trimming cost V 6 bases and J 2 bases, with 10 bases left between them. This chain's CDR3 is CASRDRANTEAFF. The CDR3 region has the DNA TGTGCCAGCAGGGACAGAGCTAACACTGAAGCTTTCTTT.

The chain employs TRBV2 and TRBJ2-5; 7 nucleotides match TRBD1. Germline CDR1 is SNHLY and CDR2 is FYNNEI. CDR3 length: 13 amino acids. V was clipped by 3 bases and J by 4 bases; unmatched bases: 2. DNA for the CDR3: TGTGCCAGCAGTGAGAGGGGGCGAGAGACCCAGTACTTC. It specifies CASSERGRETQYF.

V usage is TRBV6-6 and J usage is TRBJ2-5; D is unresolved. V lost 6 bases, J lost 5 bases, and 13 bases lay in between. The germline CDR1 and CDR2 sequences are MNHNY and SVGAGI (reference sequence). The CDR3 has 13 residues. Here the CDR3 reads CASSLPSSETQYF. CDR3 sequence (DNA): TGTGCCAGCAGCCTACCGAGTTCGGAGACCCAGTACTTC.

The J gene is TRBJ2-2, the V gene TRBV5-5; 8 positions agree with TRBD1. The V and J ends lost 4 bases and 6 bases, in that order; junction bases with no gene match: 5. The CDR3 contains 14 residues. Per germline, CDR1 SGHKS and CDR2 YYEKEE (reference sequence). The CDR3 protein is CASSGAGGSGELFF. The CDR3 DNA sequence: TGTGCCAGCAGCGGCGCAGGGGGCTCCGGGGAGCTGTTTTTT.